The 23 T cell receptor beta chains below were found in one sample sequenced in a study of CD8 T cells in ankylosing spondylitis. No cognate antigen is known for these TCRs. Findings and caveats of the study: In ankylosing spondylitis blood, a motif of roughly eight highly homologous TCR beta variants appeared characteristic.

TCRdb reprocessed the 5' RACE reads with MiXCR, giving one entry per CDR3 protein. The sample consists of a few hundred thousand distinct CDR3 sequences, about a fifth of them appearing once. Sequencing was performed on blood, either unsorted or a sorted T cell fraction (not recorded which). The receptors stem from a male donor with ankylosing spondylitis.

This clonotype came up many times. The chain joins TRBV5-5 to TRBJ2-7, with a tentative D call TRBD1 (6 bases). V lost 1 base to trimming and J lost 4 bases, with 9 bases between them. Germline V CDR1 and CDR2: SGHKS, YYEKEE (reference sequence). The CDR3 extends over 13 amino acids. In DNA, the CDR3 is TGTGCCAGCAGCTTGCTGGGGGCTTACGAGCAGTACTTC. This translates into CASSLLGAYEQYF.

This clonotype was seen a handful of times. The V and J genes are TRBV6-2 or TRBV6-3 and TRBJ2-1, with D possibly called TRBD1 or TRBD2 (5 bases each). This CDR3 has 15 residues. V lost 8 bases and J 0 bases, leaving 14 bases between the germline ends. Germline CDR1 reads MNHEY; CDR2 reads SVGEGT. CDR3 nucleotide sequence: TGTGCCAGCCATGACGGGGCGGTCTCCTACAATGAGCAGTTCTTC. Translated: CASHDGAVSYNEQFF.

In its sample, this clonotype was seen a few times. J is TRBJ2-1 and V is TRBV11-2; D not resolved. The CDR3 spans 12 residues. Germline V gene lookup returns CDR1 SGHAT and CDR2 FQNNGV. V was trimmed by 5 bases and J by 6 bases, leaving 8 bases between them. Written as DNA, the CDR3 is TGTGCCAGCAGCCCTCATGGCAATGAGCAGTTCTTC. This encodes CASSPHGNEQFF.

This clonotype was found a few times. V is TRBV3-1 and J is TRBJ2-6; D is unclear. Trimming took 3 bases from V and 0 from J, leaving 6 bases between them. CDR1 is LGHDT, CDR2 YNNKEL, per germline (reference sequence). This CDR3 comprises 15 residues. The CDR3 spells CASSHYDSGANVLTF. The DNA for the CDR3 is TGTGCCAGCAGCCACTATGACTCTGGGGCCAACGTCCTGACTTTC.

This clonotype was detected only a few times. The genes are TRBV4-1 and TRBJ2-7, with 9 bases that match TRBD2. CDR3 size: 15 residues. Germline V CDR1 and CDR2: MGHRA, YSYEKL. The V and J ends lost 4 bases and 4 bases, in that order; junction bases with no gene match: 8. This CDR3 reads CASSRLLAGLYEQYF. CDR3 bases: TGCGCCAGCAGCCGGTTACTAGCGGGTCTTTACGAGCAGTACTTC.

This rearrangement joins TRBV5-1 to TRBJ2-2; D gene uncertain. This CDR3 is 14 amino acids long. CDR1 SGHRS and CDR2 YFSETQ come from the germline V gene. V lost 7 bases and J lost 0, with 10 bases in between. CDR3 nucleotide sequence: TGCGCCAGCGGGAAAGAGGCGAACACCGGGGAGCTGTTTTTT. Its protein is CASGKEANTGELFF.

Ten or more counts support this clonotype. V is TRBV5-6 and J is TRBJ2-3; TRBD2 is a possible D gene (5 bases). Germline CDR1 and CDR2: SGHDT and YYEEEE. V lost 4 bases to trimming and J lost 2 bases, with 17 bases between them. The CDR3 consists of 16 residues. The CDR3 loop reads CASSGYGEKDTDTQYF. CDR3 bases: TGTGCCAGCAGCGGATATGGGGAGAAGGACACAGATACGCAGTATTTT.

The V and J genes are TRBV6-1 and TRBJ2-7, with TRBD1 matching 8 bases. The germline V gene has CDR1 MNHNS and CDR2 SASEGT. V shed 0 bases and J 11 bases; nucleotides not matched to a gene: 9. CDR3 size: 14 residues. The CDR3 bases are TGTGCCAGCAGTGAAGCAGGACAGGGTCATAGAAAGTACTTC. Amino acid sequence: CASSEAGQGHRKYF.

The CDR3 DNA reads as TGTGCCAGCAGCCTTGAGCGGCCTCAGCCCCAGCATTTT. Protein sequence: CASSLERPQPQHF. The chain has TRBV2 and TRBJ1-5; D gene unclear. The CDR3 length is 13 residues. Trimming took 6 bases from V and 6 from J, leaving 12 bases between them. The germline gives CDR1 SNHLY, CDR2 FYNNEI.

This clonotype came up a few times. The chain employs TRBV20-1 and TRBJ2-4; 10 bases align to TRBD2. J lost 2 bases, V lost 2 bases, and 21 bases had no gene match. Germline CDR1 and CDR2: DFQATT and SNEGSKA (reference sequence). The length of the CDR3 is 21 residues. CDR3 in DNA: TGCAGTGCTAGACCTTTCAGGGGGCGTCTAGCGGGAGAGGATTCCAAAAACATTCAGTACTTC. Translated, it gives CSARPFRGRLAGEDSKNIQYF.

In its sample, this clonotype was seen a few times. The CDR3 DNA is TGTGCCAGCACGACCCGGGGGCCCCAGCATTTT. Its translation: CASTTRGPQHF. The V and J genes are TRBV12-3 or TRBV12-4 and TRBJ1-5; D not resolved. V lost 7 bases and J lost 9, with 10 bases in between. The CDR3 runs 11 residues.

At least ten counts were recorded for this clonotype. The V call is TRBV28, the J call TRBJ2-1, with D possibly matching TRBD2 (6 bases). Germline assignment: CDR1 MDHEN and CDR2 SYDVKM. The V end lost 6 bases, the J end lost 15 bases, and 24 bases lay between the germline ends. This CDR3 is built from 14 residues. The CDR3 loop reads CASRNRVTRTLAFF. CDR3 DNA sequence: TGTGCCAGCAGAAATCGGGTGACTAGGACTCTCGCGTTCTTC.

The chain is built from TRBV6-1 and TRBJ2-1, with D perhaps matching TRBD1 or TRBD2 (5 bases each). The CDR3 has 17 residues. In germline, CDR1 is MNHNS, CDR2 SASEGT. V dropped 6 bases and J dropped 2 bases, with 20 bases sitting between them. This CDR3 reads CASRPGAFKTPYNEQFF. CDR3 nucleotide sequence: TGTGCCAGCAGGCCCGGGGCCTTTAAGACCCCCTACAATGAGCAGTTCTTC.

The CDR3: CASGGTGQSMTQYF. The CDR3, as DNA: TGTGCCAGCGGGGGGACCGGCCAGTCCATGACCCAGTACTTC. The chain combines TRBV2 with TRBJ2-5, with D possibly being TRBD2 (6 bases). Trimming removed 8 bases from V and 7 bases from J, with 20 bases in between. The CDR3 extends over 14 amino acids. Germline assignment: CDR1 SNHLY and CDR2 FYNNEI.

The chain uses TRBV20-1 and TRBJ2-1; D may be TRBD2 (5 bases). Trimming removed 3 bases at V and 7 bases at J, with 19 bases between. Germline-derived CDR1 and CDR2 are DFQATT and SNEGSKA (reference sequence). The CDR3 length is 15 residues. The CDR3 is CSASPLGEHYNEQFF. The CDR3, as DNA: TGCAGTGCTAGCCCCCTCGGGGAGCATTATAATGAGCAGTTCTTC.

This clonotype was picked up one time. J is TRBJ2-7 and V is TRBV6-1; D is possibly TRBD1 or TRBD2 (5 bases each). Germline V gene lookup returns CDR1 MNHNS and CDR2 SASEGT. This CDR3 is 15 amino acids long. Trimming shortened V by 0 bases and J by 1 base, and 10 bases separated the two germline ends. The DNA for the CDR3 is TGTGCCAGCAGTGAAGCTGGGACGGAGTCCTACGAGCAGTACTTC. The encoded protein is CASSEAGTESYEQYF.

This clonotype has just a few counts. The chain employs TRBV12-3 or TRBV12-4 and TRBJ1-2; no reliable D call. The CDR3 covers 12 residues. V dropped 2 bases and J dropped 8 bases, with 9 bases sitting between them. The CDR3 is CASSLSVVGYTF. CDR3 DNA: TGTGCCAGCAGTTTATCTGTGGTCGGCTACACCTTC.

This clonotype was seen a few times. V usage is TRBV7-2 and J usage is TRBJ1-3; D is possibly TRBD1 (5 bases). This CDR3 is built from 15 residues. Trimming shortened V by 4 bases and J by 6 bases, and 16 bases separated the two germline ends. Germline V gives CDR1 SGHTA, CDR2 FQGNSA. The CDR3 region has the DNA TGTGCCAGCAGCTCACAAACAGGAGAAGTAAACACCATATATTTT. Protein product: CASSSQTGEVNTIYF.

The rearrangement uses TRBV12-5 and TRBJ2-5; perhaps D is TRBD1 or TRBD2 (5 bases each). From germline, CDR1 is LGHNT and CDR2 FRNRAP. The CDR3 contains 14 residues. The germline V and J ends were trimmed by 4 bases and 4 bases, with 13 bases remaining between them. CDR3 coding DNA: TGTGCTAGTGGTTCTGACCCCGGGGCAGAGACCCAGTACTTC. Its translation: CASGSDPGAETQYF.

The rearrangement links TRBV5-1 to TRBJ2-1; 8 bases fit TRBD1. This CDR3 contains 16 residues. CDR1 and CDR2 from the germline V gene are SGHRS and YFSETQ. Trimming removed 5 bases from V and 6 bases from J; junction bases left unmatched: 13. The CDR3 sequence is CASSFSTGGSGNEQFF. The CDR3 region has the DNA TGCGCCAGCAGTTTTTCTACAGGGGGGTCCGGCAATGAGCAGTTCTTC. Together with reference TRBV5-1 and TRBJ2-1, the CDR3 gives the full variable domain: KAGVTQTPRYLIKTRGQQVTLSCSPISGHRSVSWYQQTPGQGLQFLFEYFSETQRNKGNFPGRFSGRQFSNSRSEMNVSTLELGDSALYLCASSFSTGGSGNEQFFGPGTRLTVL.

The chain combines TRBV7-2 with TRBJ2-6; D is unclear. The CDR3 consists of 17 residues. The germline gives CDR1 SGHTA, CDR2 FQGNSA. Trimming left V 0 bases short and J 6 bases short, with 15 bases between. CDR3 nucleotide sequence: TGTGCCAGCAGCTTAGCTGGGCGGATGGGTAAGGCCAACGTCCTGACTTTC. This encodes CASSLAGRMGKANVLTF.

This clonotype has a handful of counts. The chain is built from TRBV9 and TRBJ2-3; a weak D match, TRBD2 (5 bases). Trimming removed 2 bases from V and 4 bases from J, with 11 bases in between. The CDR3 has 14 residues. CDR1 and CDR2 (germline): SGDLS, YYNGEE. For the CDR3, the DNA is TGTGCCAGCAGCGTCGGCGGGTACGCAGATACGCAGTATTTT. Protein sequence: CASSVGGYADTQYF.

This clonotype was detected a few times. The chain combines TRBV7-9 with TRBJ1-3; D is uncertain. V was pared by 5 bases and J by 4 bases, with 21 bases between. In germline, CDR1 is SEHNR, CDR2 FQNEAQ (reference sequence). This CDR3 contains 17 residues. Written as DNA, the CDR3 is TGTGCCAGCAGCCTCTACAGTCCCGGGCTAGCCGGAAACACCATATATTTT. Protein product: CASSLYSPGLAGNTIYF.